The clone carrying this TCR beta chain was recorded a few times. Its antigen is not known. It was RNA transcripts that yielded the amplified TCR beta CDR3 regions. First-round RT-PCR of the TCR CDR3 relied on the HTBI primer set. TCRdb ran MiXCR on the multiplex PCR reads and lists one entry per CDR3 protein. Here the sample spans approximately 410,000 distinct CDR3 sequences, 12% to 15% being singletons. The sample is drawn from a study of T cells in Graves' hyperthyroidism and ophthalmopathy. Study-level points and caveats: Most clonotypes expanded in thyroid above 0.001 were likewise present in blood. For ophthalmopathy, model prediction preceded onset by a median roughly 6.2 months.

Patients aged 18 to 65 had newly diagnosed hyperthyroidism of under 2 months' duration. Out of approximately 10 ml of fresh peripheral blood came the PBMCs. Germline assignment: CDR1 DFQATT and CDR2 SNEGSKA (reference sequence). The CDR3 loop spans 12 amino acids. The V end was cut by 0 bases, the J end by 6 bases, with 6 bases between. Sequencing used blood. The rearrangement joins TRBV20-1 to TRBJ2-1; D not resolved. This receptor was identified in a woman aged 18-29 years with Graves' hyperthyroidism. This chain's CDR3 is CSARDQSNEQFF. The CDR3 DNA reads as TGCAGTGCTAGAGACCAATCCAATGAGCAGTTCTTC.